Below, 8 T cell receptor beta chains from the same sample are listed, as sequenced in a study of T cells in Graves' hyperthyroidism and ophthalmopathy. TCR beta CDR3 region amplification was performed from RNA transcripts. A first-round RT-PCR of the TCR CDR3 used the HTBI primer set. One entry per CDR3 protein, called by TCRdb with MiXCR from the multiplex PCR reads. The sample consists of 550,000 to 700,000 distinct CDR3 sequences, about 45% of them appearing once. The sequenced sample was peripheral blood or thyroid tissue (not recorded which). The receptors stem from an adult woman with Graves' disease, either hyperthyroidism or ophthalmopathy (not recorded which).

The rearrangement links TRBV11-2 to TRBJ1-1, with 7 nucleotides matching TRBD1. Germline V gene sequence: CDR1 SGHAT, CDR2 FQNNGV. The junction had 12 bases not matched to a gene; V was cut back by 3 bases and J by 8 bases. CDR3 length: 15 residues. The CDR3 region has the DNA TGTGCCAGCAGCTTTACCGGGGGGAAGGGGGCGGAAGCTTTCTTT. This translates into CASSFTGGKGAEAFF.

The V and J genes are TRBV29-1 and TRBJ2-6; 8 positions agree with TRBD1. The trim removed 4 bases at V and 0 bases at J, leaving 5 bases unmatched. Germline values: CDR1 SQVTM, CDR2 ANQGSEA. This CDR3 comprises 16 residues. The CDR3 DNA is TGCAGCGTTGCAGGGGACAGGAGCTCTGGGGCCAACGTCCTGACTTTC. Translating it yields CSVAGDRSSGANVLTF.

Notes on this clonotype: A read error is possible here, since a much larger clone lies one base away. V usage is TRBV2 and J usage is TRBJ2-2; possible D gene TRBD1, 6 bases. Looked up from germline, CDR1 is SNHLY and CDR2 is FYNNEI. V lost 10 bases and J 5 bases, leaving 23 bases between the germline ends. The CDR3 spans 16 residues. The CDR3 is CANRGGSSNQTGELFF. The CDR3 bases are TGTGCCAACAGAGGGGGATCATCGAACCAAACCGGGGAGCTGTTTTTT.

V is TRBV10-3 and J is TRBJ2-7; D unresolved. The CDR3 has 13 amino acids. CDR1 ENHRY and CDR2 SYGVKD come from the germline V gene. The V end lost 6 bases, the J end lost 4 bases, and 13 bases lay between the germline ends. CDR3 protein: CAIRPLGSYEQYF. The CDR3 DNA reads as TGTGCCATCAGACCCCTAGGAAGTTACGAGCAGTACTTC.

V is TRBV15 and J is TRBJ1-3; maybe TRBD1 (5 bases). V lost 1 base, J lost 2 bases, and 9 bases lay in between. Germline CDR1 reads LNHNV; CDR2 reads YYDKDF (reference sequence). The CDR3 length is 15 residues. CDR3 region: CATSRGRGTGNTIYF. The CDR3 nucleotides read TGTGCCACCAGCAGAGGTCGGGGGACTGGAAACACCATATATTTT.

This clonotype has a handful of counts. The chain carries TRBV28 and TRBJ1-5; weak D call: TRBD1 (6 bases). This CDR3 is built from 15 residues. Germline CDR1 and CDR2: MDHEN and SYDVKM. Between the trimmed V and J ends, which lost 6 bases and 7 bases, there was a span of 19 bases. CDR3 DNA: TGTGCCAGCAGCCGTATCTCCAGGGGTTGGCAGCCCCAGCATTTT. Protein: CASSRISRGWQPQHF.

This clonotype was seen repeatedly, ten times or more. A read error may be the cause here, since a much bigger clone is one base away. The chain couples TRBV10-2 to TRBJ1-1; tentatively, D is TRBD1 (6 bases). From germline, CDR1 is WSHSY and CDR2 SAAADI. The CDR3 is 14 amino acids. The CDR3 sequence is CASSEMGANIEAFF. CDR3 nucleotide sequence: TGCGCCAGCAGTGAGATGGGGGCCAACATTGAAGCTTTCTTT.

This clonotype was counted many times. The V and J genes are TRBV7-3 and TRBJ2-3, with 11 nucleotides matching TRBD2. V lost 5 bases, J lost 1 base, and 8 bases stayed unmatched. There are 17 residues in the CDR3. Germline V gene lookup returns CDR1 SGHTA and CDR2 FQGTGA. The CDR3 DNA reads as TGTGCCAGCAGCCTAGCGGGAGGTGCCCCGGGCACAGATACGCAGTATTTT. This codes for CASSLAGGAPGTDTQYF.